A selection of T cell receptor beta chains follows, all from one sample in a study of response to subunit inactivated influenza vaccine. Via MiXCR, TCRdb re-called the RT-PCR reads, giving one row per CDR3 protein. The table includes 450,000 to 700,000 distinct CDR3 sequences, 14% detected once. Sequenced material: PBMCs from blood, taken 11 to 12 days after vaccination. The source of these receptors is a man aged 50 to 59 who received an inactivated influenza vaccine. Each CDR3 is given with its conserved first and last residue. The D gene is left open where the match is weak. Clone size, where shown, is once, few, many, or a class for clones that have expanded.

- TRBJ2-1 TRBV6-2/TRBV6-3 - CASSYGGRPAYNEQFF TGTGCCAGCAGTTACGGAGGACGGCCCGCCTACAATGAGCAGTTCTTC
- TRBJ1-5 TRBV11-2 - CASSLDGQGINQPQHF TGTGCCAGCAGCTTAGATGGGCAGGGGATCAATCAGCCCCAGCATTTT
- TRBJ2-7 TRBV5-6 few CASSFSRYEQYF TGTGCCAGCAGCTTCAGTCGCTACGAGCAGTACTTC
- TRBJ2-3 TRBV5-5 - CASSHRALDTQYF TGTGCCAGCAGCCACCGGGCGTTAGATACGCAGTATTTT
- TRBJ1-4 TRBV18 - CASSPSPNEKLFF TGTGCCAGCTCACCATCACCTAATGAAAAACTGTTTTTT
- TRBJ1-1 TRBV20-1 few CSAILFSANTEAFF TGCAGTGCTATTTTGTTTTCAGCGAACACTGAAGCTTTCTTT
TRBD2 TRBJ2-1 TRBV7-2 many CASSPEAGGRFDEQFF TGTGCCAGCAGCCCAGAGGCGGGGGGGCGCTTCGATGAGCAGTTCTTC
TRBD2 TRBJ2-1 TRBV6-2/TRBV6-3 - CATTIRRGGSSYNEQFF TGTGCCACTACCATACGGCGGGGGGGATCCTCCTACAATGAGCAGTTCTTC
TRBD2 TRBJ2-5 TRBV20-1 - CSAHATSGGRETQYF TGCAGTGCGCACGCGACTAGCGGGGGAAGAGAGACCCAGTACTTC
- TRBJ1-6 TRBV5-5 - CASSWDGPRPLHF TGTGCCAGCAGCTGGGACGGTCCGAGGCCCCTCCACTTT
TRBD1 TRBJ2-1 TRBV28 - CASREGGQGSRNEQFF TGTGCCAGCAGAGAAGGGGGACAGGGTTCACGAAATGAGCAGTTCTTC
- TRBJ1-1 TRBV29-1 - CSVAPRRDTEAFF TGCAGCGTTGCTCCTCGGAGGGACACTGAAGCTTTCTTT
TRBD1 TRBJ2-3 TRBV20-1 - CSARLTLGGQGATDTQYF TGCAGTGCTAGGCTTACCCTGGGGGGACAGGGGGCAACAGATACGCAGTATTTT
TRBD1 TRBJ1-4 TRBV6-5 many CASSYSGQVLEKLFF TGTGCCAGCAGTTACTCGGGACAGGTCTTAGAAAAACTGTTTTTT
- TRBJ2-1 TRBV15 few CATSRSRGPYNEQFF TGTGCCACCAGCAGATCGCGGGGGCCATACAATGAGCAGTTCTTC
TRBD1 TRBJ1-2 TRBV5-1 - CASSTGQGPYGYTF TGCGCCAGCAGCACCGGACAGGGTCCCTATGGCTACACCTTC
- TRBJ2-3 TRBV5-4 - CASSGGGRETQYF TGTGCCAGCAGCGGGGGGGGCCGGGAGACGCAGTATTTT
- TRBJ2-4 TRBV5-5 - CASSHYTTGVVKNIQYF TGTGCCAGCAGCCATTATACTACGGGGGTAGTAAAAAACATTCAGTACTTC
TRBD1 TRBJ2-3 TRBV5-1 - CASRTGTGYTDTQYF TGCGCCAGCCGAACCGGGACAGGCTACACAGATACGCAGTATTTT
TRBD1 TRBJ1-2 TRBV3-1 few CASSYRRDREVYTF TGTGCCAGCAGCTATAGACGGGACAGGGAGGTCTACACCTTC
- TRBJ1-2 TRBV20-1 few CSALQGNYGYTF TGCAGTGCTTTACAGGGAAACTATGGCTACACCTTC
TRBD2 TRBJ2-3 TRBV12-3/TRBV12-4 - CASSPLSGASTDTQYF TGTGCCAGCAGTCCGCTGAGCGGGGCTAGCACAGATACGCAGTATTTT
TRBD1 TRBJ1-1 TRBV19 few CASSTTGGTEAFF TGTGCCAGTAGTACGACAGGGGGCACTGAAGCTTTCTTT
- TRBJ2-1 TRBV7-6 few CASSHTLKDEQFF TGTGCCAGCAGCCACACCCTCAAAGATGAGCAGTTCTTC
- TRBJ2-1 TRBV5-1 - CASSGQTYNEQFF TGCGCCAGCAGCGGACAGACCTACAATGAGCAGTTCTTC
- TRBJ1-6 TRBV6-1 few CASSLLGVINSPLHF TGTGCCAGCAGTCTCCTTGGTGTTATTAATTCACCCCTCCACTTT
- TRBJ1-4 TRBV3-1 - CASSRSKSLFF TGTGCCAGCAGCCGATCGAAATCACTGTTTTTT
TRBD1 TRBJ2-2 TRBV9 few CASSGTGLNTGELFF TGTGCCAGCAGCGGGACAGGGTTAAACACCGGGGAGCTGTTTTTT
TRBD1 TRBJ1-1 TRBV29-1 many CSVDYTGGTEAFF TGCAGCGTTGACTATACAGGGGGCACTGAAGCTTTCTTT
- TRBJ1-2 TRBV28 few CASSNGQLIYGYTF TGTGCCAGCAGCAATGGACAGCTAATCTATGGCTACACCTTC
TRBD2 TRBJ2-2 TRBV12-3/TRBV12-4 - CASRPAGVGELFF TGTGCCAGCCGCCCAGCGGGAGTCGGGGAGCTGTTTTTT
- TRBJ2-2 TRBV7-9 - CASSLPSITGELFF TGTGCCAGCAGCTTACCGTCAATCACCGGGGAGCTGTTTTTT
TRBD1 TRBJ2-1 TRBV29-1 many CSVELDRATNEQFF TGCAGCGTTGAGTTGGACAGGGCTACGAATGAGCAGTTCTTC
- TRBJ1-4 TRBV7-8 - CASSSQGLNEKLFF TGTGCCAGCAGCTCCCAGGGTCTTAATGAAAAACTGTTTTTT
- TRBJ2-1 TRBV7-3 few CASSLNSFDEQFF TGTGCCAGCAGCTTAAACAGTTTCGATGAGCAGTTCTTC
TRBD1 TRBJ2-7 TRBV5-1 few CASSLSTGIYEQYF TGCGCCAGCAGCTTGTCGACAGGGATCTACGAGCAGTACTTC
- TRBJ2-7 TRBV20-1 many CSASNPDGSYEQYF TGCAGTGCTAGTAACCCCGACGGAAGCTACGAGCAGTACTTC
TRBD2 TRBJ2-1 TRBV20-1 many CSAGGAGGPNEQFF TGCAGTGCCGGCGGAGCGGGGGGTCCAAATGAGCAGTTCTTC
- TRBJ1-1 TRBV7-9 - CASSFTRGNTEAFF TGTGCCAGCAGCTTCACCCGAGGGAACACTGAAGCTTTCTTT
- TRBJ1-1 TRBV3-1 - CASSHGGTFQRGTEAFF TGTGCCAGCAGCCACGGCGGGACATTCCAAAGGGGCACTGAAGCTTTCTTT